This T cell receptor beta chain was documented in a study of Graves' ophthalmopathy and Graves' hyperthyroidism. The J segment lost 3 bases and the V segment lost 10 bases, leaving 7 bases of the junction unmatched. This CDR3 is 14 amino acids long. Germline-derived CDR1 and CDR2 are ENHRY and SYGVKD. Lactation, pregnancy, uncontrolled infections and other autoimmune diseases were all grounds for excluding patients. Amplification of the TCR beta CDR3 regions used RNA transcripts (as template). In the first round, RT-PCR was carried out with HTBI primers, and a multiplex PCR formed the second round. MiXCR, run by TCRdb on the multiplex PCR reads, gives a single entry per CDR3 protein. The sample holds roughly 500,000 distinct CDR3 sequences, 14% seen once. This clonotype turned up a few times.

The sequence derives from a woman in her twenties or thirties with Graves' ophthalmopathy. Sequenced material: blood. The rearrangement joins TRBV10-3 to TRBJ1-5; TRBD1 aligns across 9 bases. The CDR3 coding sequence is TGTGCCACACAGGGGGCGAAACTCAATCAGCCCCAGCATTTT. Amino acid sequence: CATQGAKLNQPQHF.